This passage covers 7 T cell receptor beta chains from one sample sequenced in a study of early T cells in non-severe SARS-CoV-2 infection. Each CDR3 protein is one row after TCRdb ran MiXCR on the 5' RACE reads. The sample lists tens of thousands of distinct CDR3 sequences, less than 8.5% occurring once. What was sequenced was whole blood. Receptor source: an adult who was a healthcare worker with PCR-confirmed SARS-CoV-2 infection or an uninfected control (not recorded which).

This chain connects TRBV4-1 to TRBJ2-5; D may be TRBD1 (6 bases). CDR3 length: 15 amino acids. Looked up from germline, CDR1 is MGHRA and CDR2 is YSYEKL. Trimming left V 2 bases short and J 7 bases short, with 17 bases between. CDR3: CASSQRTGGSGTQYF. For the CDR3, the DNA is TGCGCCAGCAGCCAACGGACTGGGGGCAGTGGGACCCAGTACTTC.

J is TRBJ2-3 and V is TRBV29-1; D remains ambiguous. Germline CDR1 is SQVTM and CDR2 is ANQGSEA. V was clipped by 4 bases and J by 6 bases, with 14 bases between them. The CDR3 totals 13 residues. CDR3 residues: CSVGRSTVDTQYF. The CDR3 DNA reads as TGCAGCGTTGGTAGGTCAACGGTGGATACGCAGTATTTT.

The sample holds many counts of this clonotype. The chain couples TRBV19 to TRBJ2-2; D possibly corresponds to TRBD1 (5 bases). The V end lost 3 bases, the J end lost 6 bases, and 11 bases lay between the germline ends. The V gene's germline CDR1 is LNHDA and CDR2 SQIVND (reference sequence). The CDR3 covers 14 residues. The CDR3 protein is CASSIVTGPGELFF. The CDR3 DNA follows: TGTGCCAGTAGTATCGTTACAGGTCCCGGGGAGCTGTTTTTT.

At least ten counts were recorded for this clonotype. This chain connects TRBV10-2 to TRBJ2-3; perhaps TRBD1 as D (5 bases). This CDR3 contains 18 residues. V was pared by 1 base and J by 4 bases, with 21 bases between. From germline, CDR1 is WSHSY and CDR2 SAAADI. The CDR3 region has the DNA TGCGCCAGCAGTGAGTTGGAACAGGTCGGGTCACTGGCAGATACGCAGTATTTT. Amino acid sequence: CASSELEQVGSLADTQYF.

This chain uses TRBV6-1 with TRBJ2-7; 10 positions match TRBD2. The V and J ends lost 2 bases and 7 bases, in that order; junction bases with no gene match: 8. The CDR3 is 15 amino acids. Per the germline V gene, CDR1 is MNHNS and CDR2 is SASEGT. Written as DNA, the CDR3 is TGTGCCAGCAGTGAATGGCTAGCGGGAGAGTTTGAGCAGTACTTC. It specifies CASSEWLAGEFEQYF.

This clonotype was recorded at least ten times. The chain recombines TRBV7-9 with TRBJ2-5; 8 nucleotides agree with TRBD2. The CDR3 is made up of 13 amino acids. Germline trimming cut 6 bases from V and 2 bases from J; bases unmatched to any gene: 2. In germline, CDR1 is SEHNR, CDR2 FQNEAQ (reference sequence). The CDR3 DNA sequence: TGTGCCAGCAGTACTAGCGGTCAAGAGACCCAGTACTTC. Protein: CASSTSGQETQYF.

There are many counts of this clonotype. CDR3 nucleotide sequence: TGTGCCAGCAGCTTAGAGGGTTTCTATGGCTACACCTTC. It is translated as CASSLEGFYGYTF. The chain has TRBV7-9 and TRBJ1-2; D remains unclear. There are 13 residues in the CDR3. In germline, CDR1 is SEHNR, CDR2 FQNEAQ (reference sequence). V lost 1 base to trimming and J lost 4 bases, with 7 bases between them. The complete variable domain, with remaining parts taken from reference TRBV7-9 and TRBJ1-2, reads DTGVSQNPRHKITKRGQNVTFRCDPISEHNRLYWYRQTLGQGPEFLTYFQNEAQLEKSRLLSDRFSAERPKGSFSTLEIQRTEQGDSAMYLCASSLEGFYGYTFGSGTRLTVV.